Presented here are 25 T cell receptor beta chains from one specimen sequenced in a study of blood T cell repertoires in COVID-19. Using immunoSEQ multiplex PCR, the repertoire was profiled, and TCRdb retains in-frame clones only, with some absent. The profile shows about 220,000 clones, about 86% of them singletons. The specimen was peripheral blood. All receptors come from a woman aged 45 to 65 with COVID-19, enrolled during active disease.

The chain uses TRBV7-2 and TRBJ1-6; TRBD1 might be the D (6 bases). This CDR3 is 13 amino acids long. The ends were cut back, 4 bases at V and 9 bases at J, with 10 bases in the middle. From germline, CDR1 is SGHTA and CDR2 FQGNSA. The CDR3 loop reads CASSSKGGSPLHF. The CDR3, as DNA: TGTGCCAGCAGCTCAAAAGGGGGTTCACCCCTCCACTTT.

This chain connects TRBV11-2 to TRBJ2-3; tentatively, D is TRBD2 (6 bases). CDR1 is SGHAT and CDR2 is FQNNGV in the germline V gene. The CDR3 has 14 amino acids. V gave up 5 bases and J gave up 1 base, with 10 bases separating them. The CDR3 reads CASSPTGGTDTQYF. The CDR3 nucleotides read TGTGCCAGCAGCCCGACGGGGGGCACAGATACGCAGTATTTT.

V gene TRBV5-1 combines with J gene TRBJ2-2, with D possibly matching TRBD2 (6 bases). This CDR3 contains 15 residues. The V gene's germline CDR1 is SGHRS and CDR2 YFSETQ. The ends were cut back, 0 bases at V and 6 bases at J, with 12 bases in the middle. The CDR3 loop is CASSLVQAGSGELFF. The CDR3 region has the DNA TGCGCCAGCAGCTTGGTACAGGCGGGGTCCGGGGAGCTGTTTTTT.

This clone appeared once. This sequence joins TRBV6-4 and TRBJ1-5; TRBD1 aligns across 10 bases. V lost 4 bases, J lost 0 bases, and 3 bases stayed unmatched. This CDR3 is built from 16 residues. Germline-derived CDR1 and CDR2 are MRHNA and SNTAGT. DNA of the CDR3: TGTGCCAGCAGTGCTAGGACAGGGGGTAGCAATCAGCCCCAGCATTTT. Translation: CASSARTGGSNQPQHF.

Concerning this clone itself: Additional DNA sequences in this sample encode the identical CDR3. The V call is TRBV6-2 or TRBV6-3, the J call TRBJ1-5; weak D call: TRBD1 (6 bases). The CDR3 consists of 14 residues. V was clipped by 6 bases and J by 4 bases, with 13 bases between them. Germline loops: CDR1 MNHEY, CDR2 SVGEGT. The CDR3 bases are TGTGCCAGCAGCCCTACAGGGTCTAATCAGCCCCAGCATTTT. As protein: CASSPTGSNQPQHF.

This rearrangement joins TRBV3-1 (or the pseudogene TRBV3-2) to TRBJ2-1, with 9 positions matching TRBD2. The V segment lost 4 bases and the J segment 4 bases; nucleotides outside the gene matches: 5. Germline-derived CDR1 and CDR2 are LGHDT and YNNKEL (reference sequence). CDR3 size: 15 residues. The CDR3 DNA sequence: TGTGCCAGCAGCCCCAGCGGGGGGAATTACAATGAGCAGTTCTTC. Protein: CASSPSGGNYNEQFF.

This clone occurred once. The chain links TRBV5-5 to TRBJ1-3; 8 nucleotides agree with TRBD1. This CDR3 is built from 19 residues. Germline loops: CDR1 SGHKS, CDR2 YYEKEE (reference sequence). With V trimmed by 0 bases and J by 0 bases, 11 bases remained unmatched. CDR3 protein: CASSLAGQGVSYSGNTIYF. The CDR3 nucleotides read TGTGCCAGCAGCTTGGCCGGACAGGGAGTTTCGTACTCTGGAAACACCATATATTTT.

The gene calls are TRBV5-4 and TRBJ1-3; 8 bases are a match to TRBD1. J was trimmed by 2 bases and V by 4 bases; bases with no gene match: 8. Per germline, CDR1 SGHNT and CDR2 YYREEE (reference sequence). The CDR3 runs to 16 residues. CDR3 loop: CASSTGRTGTGNTIYF. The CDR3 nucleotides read TGTGCCAGCAGCACCGGTCGGACAGGGACTGGAAACACCATATATTTT. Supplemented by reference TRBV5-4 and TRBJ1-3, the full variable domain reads ETGVTQSPTHLIKTRGQQVTLRCSSQSGHNTVSWYQQALGQGPQFIFQYYREEENGRGNFPPRFSGLQFPNYSSELNVNALELDDSALYLCASSTGRTGTGNTIYFGEGSWLTVV.

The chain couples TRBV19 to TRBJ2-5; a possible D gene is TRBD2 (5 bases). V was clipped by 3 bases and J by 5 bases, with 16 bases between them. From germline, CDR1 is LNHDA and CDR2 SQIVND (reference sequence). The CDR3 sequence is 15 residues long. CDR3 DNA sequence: TGTGCCAGTAGTATTGCGGGTATTGGTGGGGAGACCCAGTACTTC. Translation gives CASSIAGIGGETQYF.

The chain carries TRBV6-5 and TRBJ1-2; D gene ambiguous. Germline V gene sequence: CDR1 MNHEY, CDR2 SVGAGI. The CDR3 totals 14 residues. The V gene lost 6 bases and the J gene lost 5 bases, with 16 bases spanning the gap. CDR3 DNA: TGTGCCAGCAGAAAAACCGACATCTCTTATGGCTACACCTTC. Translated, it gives CASRKTDISYGYTF.

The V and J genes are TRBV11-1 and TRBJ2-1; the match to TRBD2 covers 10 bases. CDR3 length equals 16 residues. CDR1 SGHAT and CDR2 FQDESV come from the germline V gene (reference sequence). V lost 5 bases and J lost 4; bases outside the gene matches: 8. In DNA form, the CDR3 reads TGTGCCAGCAGCCCTAGGGGTAGCGGGGGGTACAATGAGCAGTTCTTC. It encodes CASSPRGSGGYNEQFF.

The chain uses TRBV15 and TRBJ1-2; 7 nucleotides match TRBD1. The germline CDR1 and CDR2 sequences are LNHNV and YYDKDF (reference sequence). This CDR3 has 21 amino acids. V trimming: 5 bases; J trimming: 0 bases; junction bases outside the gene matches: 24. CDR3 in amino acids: CATSLTYGRQGPAGANYGYTF. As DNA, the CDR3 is TGTGCCACCAGCTTGACCTACGGACGACAGGGACCAGCGGGAGCTAACTATGGCTACACCTTC.

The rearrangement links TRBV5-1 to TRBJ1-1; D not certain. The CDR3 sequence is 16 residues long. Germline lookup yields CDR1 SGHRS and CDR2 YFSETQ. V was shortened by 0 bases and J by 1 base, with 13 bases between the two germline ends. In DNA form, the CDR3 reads TGCGCCAGCAGCTTGGCCCGGGGAGGAAAGAACACTGAAGCTTTCTTT. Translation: CASSLARGGKNTEAFF.

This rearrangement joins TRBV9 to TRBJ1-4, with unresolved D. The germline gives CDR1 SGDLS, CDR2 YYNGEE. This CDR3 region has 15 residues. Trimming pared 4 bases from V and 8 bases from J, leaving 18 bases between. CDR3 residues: CASSPEDFPREKLFF. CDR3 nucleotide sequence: TGTGCCAGCAGCCCCGAGGACTTCCCACGAGAAAAACTGTTTTTT.

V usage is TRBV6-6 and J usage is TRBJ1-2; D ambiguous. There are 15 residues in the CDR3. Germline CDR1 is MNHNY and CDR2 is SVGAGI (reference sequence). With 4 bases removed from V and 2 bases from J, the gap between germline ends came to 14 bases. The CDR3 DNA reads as TGTGCCAGCAGTTCCCCAGGTTCAGAGAACTATGGCTACACCTTC. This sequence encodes CASSSPGSENYGYTF.

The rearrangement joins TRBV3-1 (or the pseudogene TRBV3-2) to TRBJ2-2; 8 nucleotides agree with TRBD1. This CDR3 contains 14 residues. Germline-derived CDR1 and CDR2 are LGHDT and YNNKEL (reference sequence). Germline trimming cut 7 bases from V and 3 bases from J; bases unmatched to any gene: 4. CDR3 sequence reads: CASNLRGHTGELFF. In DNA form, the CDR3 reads TGTGCCAGCAACCTCAGGGGGCACACCGGGGAGCTGTTTTTT.

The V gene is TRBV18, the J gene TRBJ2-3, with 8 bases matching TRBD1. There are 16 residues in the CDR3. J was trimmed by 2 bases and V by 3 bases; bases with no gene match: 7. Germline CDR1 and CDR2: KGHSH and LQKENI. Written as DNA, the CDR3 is TGTGCCAGCTCACCGCGGCAGGGGGCTTCCACAGATACGCAGTATTTT. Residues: CASSPRQGASTDTQYF.

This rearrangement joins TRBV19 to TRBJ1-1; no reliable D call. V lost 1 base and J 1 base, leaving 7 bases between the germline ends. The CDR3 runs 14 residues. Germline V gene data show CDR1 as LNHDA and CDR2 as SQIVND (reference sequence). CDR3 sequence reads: CASSIGAANTEAFF. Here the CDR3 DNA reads TGTGCCAGTAGTATAGGAGCTGCGAACACTGAAGCTTTCTTT.

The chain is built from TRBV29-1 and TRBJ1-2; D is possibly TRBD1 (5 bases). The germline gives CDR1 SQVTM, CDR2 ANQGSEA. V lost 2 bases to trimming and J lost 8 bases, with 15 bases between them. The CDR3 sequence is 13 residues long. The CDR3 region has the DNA TGCAGCGTTGAACAGGGAGGTGAATTCGGCTACACCTTC. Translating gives CSVEQGGEFGYTF.

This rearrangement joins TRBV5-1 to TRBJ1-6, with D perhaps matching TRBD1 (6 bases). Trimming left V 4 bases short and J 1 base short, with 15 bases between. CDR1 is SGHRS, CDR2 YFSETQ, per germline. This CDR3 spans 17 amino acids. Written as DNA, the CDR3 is TGCGCCAGCAGCATACAGGGCCCGTGGTCCTATAATTCACCCCTCCACTTT. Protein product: CASSIQGPWSYNSPLHF.

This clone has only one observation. CDR3 sequence reads: CASSLDTTDTQYF. For the CDR3, the DNA is TGTGCCAGCAGCCTGGACACCACAGATACGCAGTATTTT. The genes are TRBV7-9 and TRBJ2-3; possibly TRBD1 for D (5 bases). V was trimmed by 5 bases and J by 2 bases, leaving 8 bases between them. This CDR3 spans 13 amino acids. Germline CDR1 SEHNR, CDR2 FQNEAQ (reference sequence).

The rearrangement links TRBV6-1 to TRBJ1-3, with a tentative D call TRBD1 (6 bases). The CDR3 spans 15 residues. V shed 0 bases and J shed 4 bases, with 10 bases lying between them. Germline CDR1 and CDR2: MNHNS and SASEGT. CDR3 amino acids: CASSEASRGGNTIYF. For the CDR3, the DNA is TGTGCCAGCAGTGAAGCAAGCAGGGGCGGAAACACCATATATTTT.

In nucleotides, the CDR3 is TGTGCCAGCAGTTACTCGATTTTCTCGGGACAGGCTACGGGGGAGCAGTACTTC. As protein: CASSYSIFSGQATGEQYF. The genes are TRBV6-2 or TRBV6-3 and TRBJ2-7; TRBD1 aligns across 8 bases. The length of the CDR3 is 18 residues. The germline gives CDR1 MNHEY, CDR2 SVGEGT. Unmatched junction bases numbered 17, after V lost 0 bases and J lost 7 bases.

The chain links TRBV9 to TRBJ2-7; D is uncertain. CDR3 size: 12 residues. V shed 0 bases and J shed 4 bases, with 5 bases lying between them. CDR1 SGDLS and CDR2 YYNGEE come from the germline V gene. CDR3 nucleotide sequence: TGTGCCAGCAGCGTAGAACAGTACGAGCAGTACGTC. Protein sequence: CASSVEQYEQYV.

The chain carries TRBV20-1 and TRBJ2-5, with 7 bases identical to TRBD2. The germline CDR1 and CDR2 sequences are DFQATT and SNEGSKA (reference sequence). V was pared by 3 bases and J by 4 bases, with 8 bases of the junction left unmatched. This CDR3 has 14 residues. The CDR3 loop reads CSASAFSGRETQYF. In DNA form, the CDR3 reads TGCAGTGCTAGTGCCTTTAGCGGGCGAGAGACCCAGTACTTC.